The rows below give T cell receptor beta chains drawn from one sample of a study of T cells in Graves' hyperthyroidism and ophthalmopathy. TCRdb itself ran the multiplex PCR reads through MiXCR, one entry per CDR3 protein. The data show a few hundred thousand distinct CDR3 sequences, 46% seen once. The material sequenced was peripheral blood or thyroid tissue (not recorded which). Receptor source: an adult woman with Graves' disease, either hyperthyroidism or ophthalmopathy (not recorded which). The CDR3 runs from the conserved cysteine through the conserved F or W. Each record gives: CDR3 protein, J gene, V gene.

CDR3: CSARLGQGAYEQYF
J: TRBJ2-7
V: TRBV20-1

CDR3: CASSLQGSRAQHF
J: TRBJ1-5
V: TRBV12-3/TRBV12-4

CDR3: CASSPNWNLYGYTF
J: TRBJ1-2
V: TRBV14

CDR3: CASSLTYRGTGNYGYTF
J: TRBJ1-2
V: TRBV13

CDR3: CASSRTRGTYEQYF
J: TRBJ2-7
V: TRBV7-6

CDR3: CASSLSRVYNSPLHF
J: TRBJ1-6
V: TRBV7-9

CDR3: CASSSGGSSYEQYF
J: TRBJ2-7
V: TRBV28

CDR3: CASSISGVAGPYTEAFF
J: TRBJ1-1
V: TRBV19

CDR3: CASSFRRGPGELFF
J: TRBJ2-2
V: TRBV7-9

CDR3: CASSPYSGQTGAFF
J: TRBJ1-1
V: TRBV7-3

CDR3: CASSLLAGAGGELFF
J: TRBJ2-2
V: TRBV7-3

CDR3: CASSLEGTLHF
J: TRBJ1-6
V: TRBV5-1

CDR3: CSAPRDTGELFF
J: TRBJ2-2
V: TRBV20-1

CDR3: CASTLGGVQETQYF
J: TRBJ2-5
V: TRBV7-9

CDR3: CASSEWTAYMTDTQYF
J: TRBJ2-3
V: TRBV25-1

CDR3: CSASAGGETQYF
J: TRBJ2-5
V: TRBV20-1

CDR3: CSGGGPGTEAFF
J: TRBJ1-1
V: TRBV20-1

CDR3: CASSLGWGAEAFF
J: TRBJ1-1
V: TRBV7-2

CDR3: CASSWMGTQYF
J: TRBJ2-5
V: TRBV9

CDR3: CASSAAATSEKLFF
J: TRBJ1-4
V: TRBV7-2

CDR3: CASSIRQGGAQPQHF
J: TRBJ1-5
V: TRBV19

CDR3: CAWSGTTNEKLFF
J: TRBJ1-4
V: TRBV30

CDR3: CAIGPINQPQYF
J: TRBJ2-5
V: TRBV10-3

CDR3: CASSRAGGGSYEQYF
J: TRBJ2-7
V: TRBV7-9

CDR3: CASSSGGSINQPQHF
J: TRBJ1-5
V: TRBV7-9

CDR3: CASSLGVQGLYEQYF
J: TRBJ2-7
V: TRBV7-9

CDR3: CATSGGKTQYF
J: TRBJ2-5
V: TRBV15

CDR3: CATSRDRHEQYF
J: TRBJ2-7
V: TRBV15

CDR3: CSLAGGQGTYEQYF
J: TRBJ2-7
V: TRBV29-1

CDR3: CASSFIGAGQQETQYF
J: TRBJ2-5
V: TRBV7-9

CDR3: CASSPRGTGGWQPQHF
J: TRBJ1-5
V: TRBV28

CDR3: CAVSERVAGTSGELFF
J: TRBJ2-2
V: TRBV10-3

CDR3: CASSLVTGVHEQYF
J: TRBJ2-7
V: TRBV7-2

CDR3: CAISAQKGTEAFF
J: TRBJ1-1
V: TRBV10-3

CDR3: CASSTDRVGQPQHF
J: TRBJ1-5
V: TRBV6-6

CDR3: CASSDTQDNTEAFF
J: TRBJ1-1
V: TRBV25-1

CDR3: CAIRGTGGMSETQYF
J: TRBJ2-5
V: TRBV10-3

CDR3: CASSEAGEISTDTQYF
J: TRBJ2-3
V: TRBV2

CDR3: CSARDRTSGGTQYF
J: TRBJ2-3
V: TRBV20-1

CDR3: CASSLEGRTGYTF
J: TRBJ1-2
V: TRBV5-1

CDR3: CSVLGETQYF
J: TRBJ2-5
V: TRBV29-1

CDR3: CASSPDDSPLHF
J: TRBJ1-6
V: TRBV18